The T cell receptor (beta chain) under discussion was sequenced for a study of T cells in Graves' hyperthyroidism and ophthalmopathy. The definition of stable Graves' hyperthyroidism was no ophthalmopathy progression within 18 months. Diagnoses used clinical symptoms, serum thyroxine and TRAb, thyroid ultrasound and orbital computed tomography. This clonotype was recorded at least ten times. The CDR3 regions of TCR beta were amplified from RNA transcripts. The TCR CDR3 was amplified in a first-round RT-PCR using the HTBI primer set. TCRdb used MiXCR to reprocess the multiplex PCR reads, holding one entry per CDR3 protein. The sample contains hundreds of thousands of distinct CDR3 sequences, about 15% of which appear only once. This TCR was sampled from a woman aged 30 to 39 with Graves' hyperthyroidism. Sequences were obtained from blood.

CDR3 coding DNA: TGTGCCAGCATCGTGCAGGGGAGCACCGGGGAGCTGTTTTTT. It codes for CASIVQGSTGELFF. The chain is built from TRBV6-2 or TRBV6-3 and TRBJ2-2, with D possibly TRBD1 on 6 matching bases. Germline V gene lookup returns CDR1 MNHEY and CDR2 SVGEGT. This CDR3 has 14 residues. The ends were cut back, 7 bases at V and 4 bases at J, with 13 bases in the middle.